The 20 T cell receptor beta chains reported below all come from one sample, sequenced in a study of tumor-infiltrating lymphocytes in primary liver carcinoma. Both blood RNA, taken from unsorted whole blood, and germline DNA were extracted. With approximately 470 ng total RNA as template and a constant-region primer, TCR beta cDNA was made. Researchers made the TCR beta libraries by running three nested multiplex PCR rounds with slightly modified ARM-PCR. A C-beta reverse primer and TRBV1-TRBV30 forward primers served in each of the first two PCR rounds, at 10 cycles apiece. TCRdb re-called the multiplex PCR reads with MiXCR, one entry per CDR3 protein. The data show approximately 330,000 distinct CDR3 sequences, 65% seen once. The sequencing sample was made of peripheral blood. The receptors originated from a man aged 40-50 years with primary liver carcinoma and hepatitis B virus infection.

Concerning this clonotype itself: A single base separates this from a much larger clone, so it may be a read error. Likely a read error: the CDR3 ends without its conserved phenylalanine or tryptophan. The chain employs TRBV6-1 and TRBJ1-5; tentative D call: TRBD1 (5 bases). Germline V gene lookup returns CDR1 MNHNS and CDR2 SASEGT. CDR3 length: 14 amino acids. Trimming took off 6 bases at V and 0 bases at J, with 9 bases between the two ends. CDR3 amino acids: CASRSGYSNQPQHL. In DNA, the CDR3 is TGTGCCAGCAGGTCAGGGTATAGCAATCAGCCCCAGCATTTA.

The genes are TRBV25-1 and TRBJ1-4, with 9 nucleotides matching TRBD1. In germline, CDR1 is MGHDK, CDR2 SYGVNS. V shed 6 bases, J shed 10 bases, and the junction held 9 bases outside the gene matches. This CDR3 region has 14 residues. Written as DNA, the CDR3 is TGTGCCAGCAGGGAGGACAGGGGACATCGAAAACTGTTTTTT. It translates to CASREDRGHRKLFF. The whole variable domain, remainder taken from reference TRBV25-1 and TRBJ1-4, is EADIYQTPRYLVIGTGKKITLECSQTMGHDKMYWYQQDPGMELHLIHYSYGVNSTEKGDLSSESTVSRIRTEHFPLTLESARPSHTSQYLCASREDRGHRKLFFGSGTQLSVL.

Details on this clonotype: This may be a read error, as it is one base from a much larger clone. V and J are TRBV6-2 or TRBV6-3 and TRBJ2-1, with a tentative D call TRBD2 (5 bases). Trimming left V 3 bases short and J 9 bases short, with 15 bases between. The length of the CDR3 is 14 residues. Germline CDR1 and CDR2: MNHEY and SVGEGT. CDR3: CASSYEGVALEQFF. CDR3 in DNA: TGTGCCAGCAGTTATGAGGGAGTCGCTCTTGAGCAGTTCTTC.

Comment on this clonotype: At one end the junction does not follow the germline gene, possibly because of a read error. The chain carries TRBV28 and TRBJ2-5; 7 bases are shared with TRBD1. Germline assignment: CDR1 MDHEN and CDR2 SYDVKM. The CDR3 spans 16 residues. The CDR3, as DNA: TGTGTCAGCAGTCGCCGGGACAGAACCCATGGGGAGACCCAGTACTTC. It is translated as CVSSRRDRTHGETQYF.

This clonotype appeared once. CDR3 in amino acids: CASSPEWGNYGYTF. CDR3 nucleotide sequence: TGTGCCAGCAGTCCCGAATGGGGGAACTATGGCTACACCTTC. The genes are TRBV28 and TRBJ1-2, with D possibly matching TRBD1 (5 bases). Germline lookup yields CDR1 MDHEN and CDR2 SYDVKM. V lost 5 bases and J 2 bases, leaving 12 bases between the germline ends. The CDR3 contains 14 residues.

This clonotype was seen just once. The chain employs TRBV4-2 and TRBJ1-4; D not resolved. The CDR3 consists of 18 residues. The V end lost 0 bases, the J end lost 2 bases, and 16 bases lay between the germline ends. Germline CDR1 is LGHNA and CDR2 is YNFKEQ. CDR3 sequence: CASSQDERRLITNEKLFF. The CDR3 DNA reads TGTGCCAGCAGCCAAGACGAGAGACGGCTAATCACTAATGAAAAACTGTTTTTT.

The V call is TRBV7-9, the J call TRBJ1-2, with 7 positions matching TRBD1. Germline trimming cut 5 bases from V and 0 bases from J; bases unmatched to any gene: 9. The CDR3 sequence is 16 residues long. CDR1 SEHNR and CDR2 FQNEAQ come from the germline V gene (reference sequence). The CDR3 sequence: CASSLRQGPSNYGYTF. In nucleotides, the CDR3 is TGTGCCAGCAGCCTGCGACAGGGCCCCTCTAACTATGGCTACACCTTC. Full variable domain (missing parts from reference TRBV7-9 and TRBJ1-2): DTGVSQNPRHKITKRGQNVTFRCDPISEHNRLYWYRQTLGQGPEFLTYFQNEAQLEKSRLLSDRFSAERPKGSFSTLEIQRTEQGDSAMYLCASSLRQGPSNYGYTFGSGTRLTVV.

This sequence joins TRBV6-2 or TRBV6-3 and TRBJ1-5; weak D call: TRBD1 (5 bases). Looked up from germline, CDR1 is MNHEY and CDR2 is SVGEGT. V dropped 2 bases and J dropped 0 bases, with 14 bases sitting between them. The CDR3 has 17 amino acids. Here the CDR3 reads CASSYPRDGHSNQPQHF. The CDR3 region has the DNA TGTGCCAGCAGTTACCCCCGGGACGGCCATAGCAATCAGCCCCAGCATTTT.

Regarding this clonotype: Its ends do not fully match the called genes, so a read error is possible. This chain joins TRBV11-2 and TRBJ1-1; 7 bases map to TRBD1. CDR1 is SGHAT, CDR2 FQNNGV, per germline. CDR3 length: 15 residues. The DNA of the CDR3 is TGTGCCAGCAGCTTAACAGGGGTCTGGGACACCGAAGCTTTCTTT. This gives the protein CASSLTGVWDTEAFF.

A remark on this clonotype: Sequence at one end of the junction differs from germline and may be a read error. This chain connects TRBV6-1 to TRBJ2-4, with D possibly being TRBD2 (7 bases). The CDR3 covers 14 residues. The germline V gene has CDR1 MNHNS and CDR2 SASEGT. CDR3 nucleotides: TGTGCCAGCAGCCTGGGGGGGCAGGGTAACACTCAGTACTTC. Translating gives CASSLGGQGNTQYF.

On this clonotype itself: This may be a read error: a much more frequent sequence differs by one nucleotide. The chain has TRBV6-2 or TRBV6-3 and TRBJ1-1, with unresolved D. Per germline, CDR1 MNHEY and CDR2 SVGEGT. CDR3 length: 12 amino acids. Trimming pared 6 bases from V and 5 bases from J, leaving 10 bases between. DNA of the CDR3: TGTGCCAGCAGGCAACAGTTAACTGAAGCTTTCTTT. It codes for CASRQQLTEAFF.

Turning to this clonotype: With a much larger clone just one base away, this may be a read error. The J gene is TRBJ2-5, the V gene TRBV6-1; D remains unclear. V was pared by 0 bases and J by 5 bases, with 10 bases between. The germline V gene has CDR1 MNHNS and CDR2 SASEGT. CDR3 length: 14 amino acids. The DNA for the CDR3 is TGTGCCAGCAGTGAAGCCCCCACATACGAGACCCAGTACTTC. Its protein product is CASSEAPTYETQYF.

This clonotype was counted many times. The chain carries TRBV4-3 and TRBJ2-3, with unresolved D. Trimming pared 0 bases from V and 2 bases from J, leaving 9 bases between. Germline CDR1 LGHNA, CDR2 YSLEER. The CDR3 is made up of 15 amino acids. The CDR3 DNA follows: TGCGCCAGCAGCCAAGATTCGGATTACACAGATACGCAGTATTTT. Amino acid sequence: CASSQDSDYTDTQYF.

The rearrangement uses TRBV14 and TRBJ2-1; 8 bases align to TRBD2. Unmatched junction bases numbered 12, after V lost 2 bases and J lost 9 bases. Germline lookup yields CDR1 SGHDN and CDR2 FVKESK. The CDR3 has 16 amino acids. The CDR3 DNA is TGTGCCAGCAGCCAATATCCGGGAGGGCCTAGGGGTGAGCAGTTCTTC. This codes for CASSQYPGGPRGEQFF.

This clonotype was seen more than once but under ten times. The CDR3 reads CASSQDPTSGTSTDTQYF. In DNA, the CDR3 is TGCGCCAGCAGCCAAGATCCGACTAGCGGGACTAGCACAGATACGCAGTATTTT. The chain employs TRBV4-3 and TRBJ2-3; 11 nucleotides agree with TRBD2. CDR3 length equals 18 residues. Germline CDR1 reads LGHNA; CDR2 reads YSLEER. V trimming: 0 bases; J trimming: 0 bases; junction bases outside the gene matches: 5.

Of note for this clonotype: This may stem from a read error, because a much larger clone lies one nucleotide away. The missing conserved phenylalanine or tryptophan at the end of this CDR3 makes a read error likely. CDR3 in amino acids: CASRTLSGNTIYL. CDR3 in DNA: TGTGCCAGCAGGACCCTCTCTGGAAACACCATATATCTT. The J gene is TRBJ1-3, the V gene TRBV12-3 or TRBV12-4; D remains unclear. V was shortened by 6 bases and J by 0 bases, with 6 bases between the two germline ends. The CDR3 consists of 13 residues.

For this clonotype: This may arise from a read error, as a much more abundant clone is one base away. The V call is TRBV6-1, the J call TRBJ2-7, with D tentatively TRBD1 (7 bases). CDR1 is MNHNS and CDR2 is SASEGT in the germline V gene. The CDR3 consists of 14 residues. Trimming pared 8 bases from V and 3 bases from J, leaving 17 bases between. The CDR3 region has the DNA TGTGCCAGCGGTCTGACAGGGCGGGACTACGAGCAGTACTTC. Its translation is CASGLTGRDYEQYF.

Concerning this clonotype: The junction and the germline gene differ at one end; a read error may be behind it. The J gene is TRBJ2-2, the V gene TRBV11-2; possible D gene TRBD2, 5 bases. The CDR3 is 16 residues long. CDR1 is SGHAT, CDR2 FQNNGV, per germline. This CDR3 reads CASSDTRNRRSGELFF. As DNA, the CDR3 is TGTGCCAGCAGCGATACACGGAATCGGCGGTCCGGGGAACTGTTTTTT.

Only a few counts were recorded for this clonotype. The chain has TRBV6-6 and TRBJ2-2, with 9 bases that match TRBD1. V lost 4 bases and J lost 8; bases outside the gene matches: 8. The CDR3 is 15 residues long. Germline V gene sequence: CDR1 MNHNY, CDR2 SVGAGI (reference sequence). CDR3 protein: CASSSRDRESGELFF. The CDR3 nucleotides read TGTGCCAGCAGTTCGCGGGACAGGGAGTCAGGGGAGCTGTTTTTT.

The count of this clonotype is one. The CDR3 ends on some other residue instead of the conserved phenylalanine or tryptophan, so this is likely a read error. V gene TRBV11-2 combines with J gene TRBJ2-7; TRBD1 is a possible D gene (6 bases). The ends were cut back, 4 bases at V and 3 bases at J, with 13 bases in the middle. The length of the CDR3 is 14 residues. CDR1 and CDR2 (germline): SGHAT, FQNNGV. The CDR3 loop is CASSSQTGSYEQYS. The CDR3 region has the DNA TGTGCCAGCAGCTCGCAAACAGGGAGCTACGAGCAGTACTCT.